A selection of T cell receptor beta chains follows, all from one sample in a study of beta chain features in type 1 diabetes. Sequencing used immunoSEQ multiplex PCR; TCRdb keeps in-frame clones, though not all of them. The repertoire consists of 130,000 to 150,000 clones, with roughly 50% occurring once and the leading ten covering 0.35% to 0.5%. The specimen sequenced was Tregs from blood. The receptor set was obtained from a man aged 18 to 29 in good health. The CDR3 runs from the conserved cysteine through the conserved F or W.

v_gene	CDR3aa
TRBV5-1	CASRGLAGDSYNEQFF
TRBV29-1	CSVAGSEGLWEQFF
TRBV7-9	CASSSEEVYTEAFF
TRBV10-3	CAISEVGGQETQYF
TRBV4-3	CASRLFSGTGAYEQYF
TRBV28	CASRSAGQGAGETQYF
TRBV11-1	CASSLPSSGGAYEQYF
TRBV5-4	CASSTGQGISYLNEQFF
TRBV7-2	CASSLVPGQGYTF
TRBV7-2	CASSLRGGARTEAFF
TRBV7-9	CASSSLTGPQETQYF
TRBV19	CASGRSLAKPQHF
TRBV19	CASSPQRGGRGEQYF
TRBV4-3	CASSQDVQGSLNTIYF
TRBV28	CASSPYFSGKAFF